These 23 T cell receptor beta chains share one sample of origin, sequenced in a study of blood T cell repertoires in COVID-19 (TCRdb year 2020). The library was built by means of the immunoSEQ multiplex PCR assay. TCRdb took this table from immuneACCESS and kept in-frame rearrangements with V and J called. Such tables lack part of the clones; where checked against another copy, unresolved V genes explain under half of the gap, and the rest is unexplained. Counted in this sample were roughly 220,000 clones; roughly 90% of them appeared once. In total, the top ten clones hold more than 2.5% of the sample. The sample consisted of PBMCs or T cells enriched from blood (not recorded which). The receptors were gathered from a woman aged 25 to 39 who had recovered from COVID-19.

The chain has TRBV4-1 and TRBJ1-2; D gene unclear. CDR3 size: 13 residues. CDR1 MGHRA and CDR2 YSYEKL come from the germline V gene. V lost 1 base and J 4 bases, leaving 7 bases between the germline ends. The CDR3 reads CASSQGGPYGYTF. Here the CDR3 DNA reads TGCGCCAGCAGCCAAGGAGGGCCCTATGGCTACACCTTC.

J is TRBJ2-1 and V is TRBV7-6; 8 bases are shared with TRBD2. CDR3 size: 17 residues. CDR1 is SGHVS, CDR2 FNYEAQ, per germline. The junction had 9 bases not matched to a gene; V was cut back by 1 base and J by 4 bases. CDR3 bases: TGTGCCAGCAGCTTAGACGCAGGGACTAGGGGTTACAATGAGCAGTTCTTC. Protein product: CASSLDAGTRGYNEQFF.

The chain couples TRBV7-3 to TRBJ1-1; TRBD1 is a possible D gene (6 bases). The CDR3 is 15 amino acids. Trimming left V 5 bases short and J 5 bases short, with 18 bases between. Per germline, CDR1 SGHTA and CDR2 FQGTGA. CDR3 region: CASSLKTGKGTEAFF. CDR3 DNA: TGTGCCAGCAGCCTTAAAACAGGGAAAGGAACTGAAGCTTTCTTT.

The chain carries TRBV4-3 and TRBJ2-1; perhaps TRBD2 as D (6 bases). Trimming cost V 0 bases and J 0 bases, with 12 bases left between them. This CDR3 region has 17 residues. The germline V gene encodes CDR1 LGHNA and CDR2 YSLEER. CDR3 coding DNA: TGCGCCAGCAGCCAAGAGACGGCGGGGAGCTCCTACAATGAGCAGTTCTTC. Encoded protein: CASSQETAGSSYNEQFF.

The V call is TRBV30, the J call TRBJ1-4; 7 positions match TRBD1. Germline V gene data show CDR1 as GTSNPN and CDR2 as SVGIG (reference sequence). Trimming took 2 bases from V and 0 from J; bases not matched to a gene: 24. This CDR3 is built from 22 residues. For the CDR3, the DNA is TGTGCCTGGAGTAAACTGGAGAGGGACAGCACCTACCGTGTTGCAACTAATGAAAAACTGTTTTTT. Translation gives CAWSKLERDSTYRVATNEKLFF.

The chain has TRBV5-6 and TRBJ2-3; 11 bases align to TRBD2. The CDR3 is 16 residues long. V gave up 4 bases and J gave up 2 bases; unmatched junction bases: 6. Germline V lookup: CDR1 SGHDT, CDR2 YYEEEE. The CDR3: CASSLLAGASTDTQYF. DNA for the CDR3: TGTGCCAGCAGCCTACTAGCGGGGGCCTCCACAGATACGCAGTATTTT.

The chain links TRBV11-2 to TRBJ2-7; weak D call: TRBD1 (7 bases). This CDR3 comprises 16 residues. Looked up from germline, CDR1 is SGHAT and CDR2 is FQNNGV. The ends were cut back, 1 base at V and 3 bases at J, with 16 bases in the middle. CDR3 nucleotide sequence: TGTGCCAGCAGCTTAGGTGGCCCAGGGGGGCGCTACGAGCAGTACTTC. Amino acid sequence: CASSLGGPGGRYEQYF.

This sequence joins TRBV5-6 and TRBJ1-2, with 8 bases fitting TRBD1. Per the germline V gene, CDR1 is SGHDT and CDR2 is YYEEEE. CDR3 length: 14 amino acids. Germline trimming cut 5 bases from V and 4 bases from J; bases unmatched to any gene: 7. Written as DNA, the CDR3 is TGTGCCAGCAGACCCGGGACAGGCCTCTATGGCTACACCTTC. As protein: CASRPGTGLYGYTF.

The gene calls are TRBV7-2 and TRBJ2-1; 7 bases match TRBD2. Germline CDR1 and CDR2: SGHTA and FQGNSA. The junction had 8 bases not matched to a gene; V was cut back by 5 bases and J by 4 bases. This CDR3 has 15 residues. The CDR3 DNA reads TGTGCCAGCAGCCCCTCAGCGGGGTCGTACAATGAGCAGTTCTTC. Protein product: CASSPSAGSYNEQFF.

The rearrangement uses TRBV7-6 and TRBJ2-1; D unclear. V was clipped by 1 base and J by 8 bases, with 6 bases between them. The CDR3 is made up of 12 amino acids. Germline V gene lookup returns CDR1 SGHVS and CDR2 FNYEAQ. CDR3 protein: CASSLGSDEQFF. CDR3 bases: TGTGCCAGCAGCTTAGGCAGCGATGAGCAGTTCTTC.

V usage is TRBV12-3 or TRBV12-4 and J usage is TRBJ1-3; D is ambiguous. This CDR3 contains 13 residues. The V end was cut by 2 bases, the J end by 3 bases, with 5 bases between. The CDR3 coding sequence is TGTGCCAGCAGTTTATCGAGTGGAAACACCATATATTTT. This encodes CASSLSSGNTIYF.

The J gene is TRBJ2-5, the V gene TRBV12-3 or TRBV12-4; perhaps TRBD2 as D (5 bases). The V and J ends lost 7 bases and 5 bases respectively, with 14 bases between them. The CDR3 is 13 residues long. CDR3 nucleotides: TGTGCCAGCACCTGGTGGAGGTCGGAGACCCAGTACTTC. The encoded protein is CASTWWRSETQYF.

The chain links TRBV4-2 to TRBJ1-3, with a weak D call TRBD1 (6 bases). V dropped 2 bases and J dropped 7 bases, with 9 bases sitting between them. The CDR3 consists of 13 residues. Looked up from germline, CDR1 is LGHNA and CDR2 is YNFKEQ. The CDR3 DNA reads as TGTGCCAGCAGCCAAAACACAGGGAACACCATATATTTT. Protein product: CASSQNTGNTIYF.

The chain carries TRBV11-2 and TRBJ2-3; D call uncertain. In germline, CDR1 is SGHAT, CDR2 FQNNGV. Trimming left V 1 base short and J 3 bases short, with 17 bases between. The CDR3 has 17 residues. CDR3 sequence reads: CASSLGFGTYYTDTQYF. For the CDR3, the DNA is TGTGCCAGCAGCTTAGGCTTCGGCACTTACTATACAGATACGCAGTATTTT.

A remark on this clone: In the same sample, other DNA sequences code for this CDR3. J is TRBJ1-1 and V is TRBV5-1; maybe TRBD1 (6 bases). The CDR3 contains 13 residues. Trimming left V 5 bases short and J 0 bases short, with 8 bases between. Germline CDR1 reads SGHRS; CDR2 reads YFSETQ. CDR3 nucleotide sequence: TGCGCCAGCAGACAGGGTCTGAACACTGAAGCTTTCTTT. It translates to CASRQGLNTEAFF.

The chain has TRBV14 and TRBJ2-1; 7 nucleotides match TRBD1. The CDR3 is made up of 20 amino acids. Germline CDR1 reads SGHDN; CDR2 reads FVKESK. J gave up 1 base and V 4 bases, and 19 bases lay outside the gene matches. The CDR3: CASSRGIGGRGRGSYNEQFF. The DNA of the CDR3 is TGTGCCAGCAGCCGGGGGATAGGGGGAAGGGGGCGCGGTTCCTACAATGAGCAGTTCTTC.

The chain employs TRBV4-1 and TRBJ2-7, with 8 bases lining up with TRBD1. This CDR3 comprises 12 residues. Germline V lookup: CDR1 MGHRA, CDR2 YSYEKL. The V gene end was trimmed by 1 base and the J gene end by 12 bases; junction bases not matched to a gene: 5. CDR3 region: CASSQVGQGVYF. The CDR3, as DNA: TGCGCCAGCAGCCAAGTCGGACAGGGAGTGTACTTC.

This clone was recorded once. The chain carries TRBV5-6 and TRBJ1-1; D uncertain. Between the trimmed V and J ends, which lost 0 bases and 5 bases, there was a span of 11 bases. The CDR3 runs 14 residues. The V gene's germline CDR1 is SGHDT and CDR2 YYEEEE. This CDR3 reads CASSLAGFRTEAFF. Here the CDR3 DNA reads TGTGCCAGCAGCTTGGCAGGTTTTAGGACTGAAGCTTTCTTT.

The chain combines TRBV7-2 with TRBJ2-5, with 10 bases fitting TRBD2. The CDR3 loop spans 15 amino acids. V shed 7 bases and J 5 bases; nucleotides not matched to a gene: 10. The germline gives CDR1 SGHTA, CDR2 FQGNSA. In nucleotides, the CDR3 is TGTGCCAGCATCCTAGCGGGGGACTTCGGGGAGACCCAGTACTTC. Protein sequence: CASILAGDFGETQYF.

This chain uses TRBV7-3 with TRBJ2-1, with TRBD2 matching over 10 bases. The CDR3 contains 16 residues. Germline V gene data show CDR1 as SGHTA and CDR2 as FQGTGA. J gave up 0 bases and V 4 bases, and 3 bases lay outside the gene matches. The CDR3, as DNA: TGTGCCAGCAGCTCGATAGCGGGGGGCTCCTACAATGAGCAGTTCTTC. Encoded protein: CASSSIAGGSYNEQFF.

The chain carries TRBV18 and TRBJ2-7, with 7 bases identical to TRBD1. The CDR3 spans 16 residues. CDR1 is KGHSH and CDR2 is LQKENI in the germline V gene. After removal of 3 bases from V and 3 bases from J, the junction contained 11 bases not matched to a gene. The CDR3 nucleotides are TGTGCCAGCTCACCCTGGCAGCAGGGGGTAGACTACGAGCAGTACTTC. This encodes CASSPWQQGVDYEQYF.

The chain has TRBV5-4 and TRBJ2-1; 9 nucleotides line up with TRBD1. Trimming took 2 bases from V and 6 from J; bases not matched to a gene: 0. This CDR3 comprises 13 residues. The germline CDR1 and CDR2 sequences are SGHNT and YYREEE (reference sequence). CDR3 nucleotides: TGTGCCAGCAGCTTACAGGGGGCCAATGAGCAGTTCTTC. Amino acid sequence: CASSLQGANEQFF.

V and J are TRBV25-1 and TRBJ1-1; TRBD1 is a possible D gene (5 bases). Trimming left V 6 bases short and J 6 bases short, with 14 bases between. The CDR3 consists of 13 residues. Germline V gene lookup returns CDR1 MGHDK and CDR2 SYGVNS. Here the CDR3 DNA reads TGTGCCAGCAGCCCTCCGGGGGACGCTGAAGCTTTCTTT. Translated: CASSPPGDAEAFF.